This TCR beta chain was captured in a study of cytomegalovirus exposure and HLA in healthy donors. This clone was detected a few times. Antigen: not known. This CDR3 has 18 amino acids. J was trimmed by 4 bases and V by 0 bases; bases with no gene match: 11. Germline V gene lookup returns CDR1 SGHRS and CDR2 YFSETQ. The PCR ran on 60 Vbeta and 13 Jbeta primers. Clones were read by immunoSEQ multiplex PCR, and TCRdb kept only the in-frame ones, dropping some. The sample lists about 94,000 clones, around 69% occurring once. Study-wide findings and caveats: The listing of 150 to 200 TCR beta chains classed them as cytomegalovirus-associated. Some highly shared sequence variants likely arose as a pipeline artifact. Segments of the TCR beta V type were, in most cases, productive about 90% or about 30% of the time in an earlier analysis.

The sequenced sample was PBMCs. The chain has TRBV5-1 and TRBJ2-3; 10 bases fit TRBD2. This TCR was recovered from a man under 40 in good health and CMV-seronegative. CDR3 in amino acids: CASSLARNLAGAPDTQYF. Written as DNA, the CDR3 is TGCGCCAGCAGCTTGGCTAGGAACCTAGCGGGGGCCCCAGATACGCAGTATTTT.